One sample yielded the 8 T cell receptor beta chains listed below, sequenced in a study of technical replicates of blood from a handful of donors. The repertoire was sequenced with immunoSEQ multiplex PCR; TCRdb's copy has only in-frame clones and lacks some. The sample includes 65,000 to 85,000 clones, 90% to 95% seen only once; the top ten take 0.35% to 0.45%. Sequenced material: T cells isolated from PBMCs. These receptors came from a human donor in good health.

The V call is TRBV7-9, the J call TRBJ2-1; D possibly corresponds to TRBD1 (7 bases). Germline CDR1 and CDR2: SEHNR and FQNEAQ (reference sequence). V was cut by 5 bases and J by 5 bases, with 16 bases left in between. The CDR3 loop spans 15 amino acids. The CDR3 coding sequence is TGTGCCAGCAGCAAAGACAGGGAGGTGGACAATGAGCAGTTCTTC. Amino acids: CASSKDREVDNEQFF.

V and J are TRBV19 and TRBJ2-5; 10 nucleotides align to TRBD2. The CDR3 has 14 amino acids. Trimming cost V 4 bases and J 7 bases; bases outside gene matches: 6. From germline, CDR1 is LNHDA and CDR2 SQIVND (reference sequence). The CDR3 loop is CASSTQREGLTQYF. As DNA, the CDR3 is TGTGCCAGTAGTACCCAGCGGGAGGGCCTGACCCAGTACTTC.

The V and J genes are TRBV18 and TRBJ1-1, with D tentatively TRBD1 (6 bases). CDR1 is KGHSH and CDR2 is LQKENI in the germline V gene. The CDR3 runs to 13 residues. Trimming left V 1 base short and J 5 bases short, with 8 bases between. CDR3 coding DNA: TGTGCCAGCTCACCACTTACAGGGACTGAAGCTTTCTTT. This codes for CASSPLTGTEAFF.

This clone occurred once. V is TRBV30 and J is TRBJ2-7; D perhaps matches TRBD1 (6 bases). Germline V gives CDR1 GTSNPN, CDR2 SVGIG (reference sequence). The CDR3 is 15 residues long. V was clipped by 2 bases and J by 2 bases, with 16 bases between them. This chain's CDR3 is CAWSRRTVSPYEQYF. The CDR3 nucleotides are TGTGCCTGGAGTCGCAGGACAGTCAGTCCCTACGAGCAGTACTTC.

The chain carries TRBV9 and TRBJ1-5; 7 bases match TRBD1. The CDR3 extends over 13 amino acids. The germline V gene encodes CDR1 SGDLS and CDR2 YYNGEE. The V gene end was trimmed by 2 bases and the J gene end by 4 bases; junction bases not matched to a gene: 0. This chain's CDR3 is CASSVTGNQPQHF. The CDR3 nucleotides read TGTGCCAGCAGCGTGACAGGGAATCAGCCCCAGCATTTT.

The chain employs TRBV6-6 and TRBJ1-1; D not resolved. V lost 3 bases and J 3 bases, leaving 17 bases between the germline ends. The CDR3 spans 16 residues. Germline CDR1 reads MNHNY; CDR2 reads SVGAGI (reference sequence). The CDR3 DNA reads as TGTGCCAGCAGTTATAGGCCCCCTAGGATGGACACTGAAGCTTTCTTT. Amino acids: CASSYRPPRMDTEAFF.

This clone occurred once. The chain is built from TRBV5-1 and TRBJ2-7; possibly TRBD2 for D (6 bases). Germline lookup yields CDR1 SGHRS and CDR2 YFSETQ. The CDR3 extends over 15 amino acids. Trimming stripped 2 bases from V and 1 base from J, with 13 bases between. The CDR3 here is CASSLSGTPSYEQYF. In nucleotides, the CDR3 is TGCGCCAGCAGCTTATCCGGGACTCCTTCCTACGAGCAGTACTTC. Full variable domain (outside the CDR3, taken from reference TRBV5-1 and TRBJ2-7): KAGVTQTPRYLIKTRGQQVTLSCSPISGHRSVSWYQQTPGQGLQFLFEYFSETQRNKGNFPGRFSGRQFSNSRSEMNVSTLELGDSALYLCASSLSGTPSYEQYFGPGTRLTVT.

V usage is TRBV19 and J usage is TRBJ1-5; possible D gene TRBD1, 5 bases. CDR3 length: 13 residues. Germline CDR1 LNHDA, CDR2 SQIVND (reference sequence). Trimming shortened V by 10 bases and J by 2 bases, and 12 bases separated the two germline ends. CDR3 sequence reads: CAIKGRGNQPQHF. The CDR3 bases are TGTGCCATCAAGGGGCGAGGCAATCAGCCCCAGCATTTT.